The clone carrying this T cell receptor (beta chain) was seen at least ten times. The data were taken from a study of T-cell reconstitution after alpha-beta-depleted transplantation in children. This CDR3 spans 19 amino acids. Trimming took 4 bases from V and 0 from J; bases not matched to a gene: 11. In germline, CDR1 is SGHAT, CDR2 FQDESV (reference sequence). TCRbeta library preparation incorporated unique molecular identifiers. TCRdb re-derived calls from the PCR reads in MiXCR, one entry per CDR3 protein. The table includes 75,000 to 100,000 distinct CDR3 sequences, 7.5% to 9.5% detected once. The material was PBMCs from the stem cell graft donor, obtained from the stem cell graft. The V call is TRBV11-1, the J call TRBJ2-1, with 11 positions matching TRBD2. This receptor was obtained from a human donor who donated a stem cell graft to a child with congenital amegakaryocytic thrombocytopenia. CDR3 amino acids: CASSSHGGLAASSYNEQFF. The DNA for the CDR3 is TGTGCCAGCAGCTCCCACGGGGGACTAGCGGCTAGCTCCTACAATGAGCAGTTCTTC.